What follows describes a single T cell receptor (beta chain). The sample belongs to a study of blood T cell repertoires in COVID-19. Study summary: PBMCs, B-cell-depleted T cells, or T cells were the source of the cDNA or gDNA that made up the material.

The germline V gene encodes CDR1 KGHSH and CDR2 LQKENI. The length of the CDR3 is 17 residues. V was trimmed by 4 bases and J by 0 bases, leaving 15 bases between them. Produced via immunoSEQ multiplex PCR; TCRdb's table is partial and in-frame only. This table has over 100,000 clones, less than 90% appearing once. V usage is TRBV18 and J usage is TRBJ1-4; D perhaps matches TRBD1 (5 bases). The sequencing input was PBMCs or T cells enriched from blood (not recorded which). The source is a woman in her 30s who had recovered from COVID-19. CDR3 sequence reads: CASSLHPTGATNEKLFF. The CDR3, as DNA: TGTGCCAGCTCACTACACCCTACAGGAGCAACTAATGAAAAACTGTTTTTT. Looking up the rest from reference TRBV18 and TRBJ1-4 gives the full variable domain: NAGVMQNPRHLVRRRGQEARLRCSPMKGHSHVYWYRQLPEEGLKFMVYLQKENIIDESGMPKERFSAEFPKEGPSILRIQQVVRGDSAAYFCASSLHPTGATNEKLFFGSGTQLSVL.